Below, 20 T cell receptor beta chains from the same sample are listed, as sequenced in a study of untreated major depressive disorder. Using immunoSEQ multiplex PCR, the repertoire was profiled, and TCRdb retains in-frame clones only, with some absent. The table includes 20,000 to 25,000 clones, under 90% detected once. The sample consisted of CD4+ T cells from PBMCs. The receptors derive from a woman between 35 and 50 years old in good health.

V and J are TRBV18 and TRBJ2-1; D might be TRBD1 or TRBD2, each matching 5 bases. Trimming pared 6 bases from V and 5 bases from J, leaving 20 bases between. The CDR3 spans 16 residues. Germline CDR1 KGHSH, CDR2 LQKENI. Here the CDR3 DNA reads TGTGCCAGCTCCCCCCTCGGTGGGGGAGCTAACAATGAGCAGTTCTTC. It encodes CASSPLGGGANNEQFF.

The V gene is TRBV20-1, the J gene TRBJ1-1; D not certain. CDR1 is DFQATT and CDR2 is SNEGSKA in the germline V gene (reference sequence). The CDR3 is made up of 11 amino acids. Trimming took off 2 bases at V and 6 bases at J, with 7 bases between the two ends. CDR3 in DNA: TGCAGTGCTAGAAGTTTCCCTGAAGCTTTCTTT. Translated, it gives CSARSFPEAFF.

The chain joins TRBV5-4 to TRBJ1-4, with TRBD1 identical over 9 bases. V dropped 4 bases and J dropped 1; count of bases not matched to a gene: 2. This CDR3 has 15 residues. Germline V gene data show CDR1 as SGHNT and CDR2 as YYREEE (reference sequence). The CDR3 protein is CASSPDRGTNEKLFF. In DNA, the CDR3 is TGTGCCAGCAGCCCGGACAGGGGAACTAATGAAAAACTGTTTTTT.

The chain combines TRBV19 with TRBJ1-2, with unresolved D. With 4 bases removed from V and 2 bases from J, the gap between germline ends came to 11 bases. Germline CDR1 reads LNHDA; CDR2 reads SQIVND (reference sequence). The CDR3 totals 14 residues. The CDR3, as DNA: TGTGCCAGTAGTACAACAAATATAAACTATGGCTACACCTTC. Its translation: CASSTTNINYGYTF.

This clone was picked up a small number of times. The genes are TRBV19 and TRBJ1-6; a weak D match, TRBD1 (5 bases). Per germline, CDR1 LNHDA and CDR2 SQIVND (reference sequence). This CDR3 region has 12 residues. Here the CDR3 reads CASGGLGSPLHF. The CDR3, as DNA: TGTGCGAGCGGGGGGTTAGGCTCACCCCTCCACTTT.

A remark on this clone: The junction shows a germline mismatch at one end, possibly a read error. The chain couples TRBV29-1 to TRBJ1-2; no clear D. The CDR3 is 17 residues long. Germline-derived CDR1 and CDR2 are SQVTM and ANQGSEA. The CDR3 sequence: CSVEIPPRHRINYDYTF. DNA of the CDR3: TGCAGCGTTGAGATACCACCCCGACACCGCATTAACTATGACTACACCTTC.

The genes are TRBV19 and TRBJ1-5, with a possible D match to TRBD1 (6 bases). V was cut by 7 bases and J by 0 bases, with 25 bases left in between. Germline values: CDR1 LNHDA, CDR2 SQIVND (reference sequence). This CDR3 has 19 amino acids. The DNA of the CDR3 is TGTGCCAGTACCACACCCCGGGGTGCAGGGGTCAATAGCAATCAGCCCCAGCATTTT. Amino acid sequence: CASTTPRGAGVNSNQPQHF.

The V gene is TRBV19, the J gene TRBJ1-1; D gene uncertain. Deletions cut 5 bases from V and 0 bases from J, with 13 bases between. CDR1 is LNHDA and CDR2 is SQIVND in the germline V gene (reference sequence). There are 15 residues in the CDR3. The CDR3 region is CASSAEGGMNTEAFF. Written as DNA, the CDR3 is TGTGCCAGTAGTGCCGAGGGAGGTATGAACACTGAAGCTTTCTTT.

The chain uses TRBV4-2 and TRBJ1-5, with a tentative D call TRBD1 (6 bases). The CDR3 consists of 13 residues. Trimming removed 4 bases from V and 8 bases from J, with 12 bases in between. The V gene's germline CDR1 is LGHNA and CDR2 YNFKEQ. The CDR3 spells CASSLSGGEPQHF. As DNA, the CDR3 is TGTGCCAGCAGCCTTTCCGGGGGCGAGCCCCAGCATTTT.

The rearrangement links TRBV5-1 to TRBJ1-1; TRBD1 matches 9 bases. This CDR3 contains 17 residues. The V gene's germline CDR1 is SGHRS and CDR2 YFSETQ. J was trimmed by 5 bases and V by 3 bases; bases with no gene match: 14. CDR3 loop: CASSSPPGQGAGTEAFF. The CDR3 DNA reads TGCGCCAGCAGCTCTCCTCCGGGACAGGGAGCGGGGACTGAAGCTTTCTTT. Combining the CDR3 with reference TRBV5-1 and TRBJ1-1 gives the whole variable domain KAGVTQTPRYLIKTRGQQVTLSCSPISGHRSVSWYQQTPGQGLQFLFEYFSETQRNKGNFPGRFSGRQFSNSRSEMNVSTLELGDSALYLCASSSPPGQGAGTEAFFGQGTRLTVV.

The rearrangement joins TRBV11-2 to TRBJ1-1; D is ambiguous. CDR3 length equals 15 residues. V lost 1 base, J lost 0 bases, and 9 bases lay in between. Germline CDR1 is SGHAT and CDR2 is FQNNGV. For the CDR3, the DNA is TGTGCCAGCAGCTTAGTCCGTTCCATGAACACTGAAGCTTTCTTT. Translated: CASSLVRSMNTEAFF.

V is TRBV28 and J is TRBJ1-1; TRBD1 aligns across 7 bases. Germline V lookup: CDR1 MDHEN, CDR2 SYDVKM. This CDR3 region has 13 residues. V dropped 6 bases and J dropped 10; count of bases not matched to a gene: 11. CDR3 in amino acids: CASRGRGREVAFF. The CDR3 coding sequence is TGTGCCAGCAGAGGAAGGGGGCGCGAGGTAGCTTTCTTT.

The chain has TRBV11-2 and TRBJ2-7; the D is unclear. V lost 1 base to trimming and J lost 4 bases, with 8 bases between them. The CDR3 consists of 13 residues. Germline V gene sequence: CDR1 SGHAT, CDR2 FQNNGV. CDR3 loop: CASSLGNRYEQYF. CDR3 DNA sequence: TGTGCCAGCAGCTTAGGAAACAGATACGAGCAGTACTTC. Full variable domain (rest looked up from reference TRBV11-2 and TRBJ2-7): EAGVAQSPRYKIIEKRQSVAFWCNPISGHATLYWYQQILGQGPKLLIQFQNNGVVDDSQLPKDRFSAERLKGVDSTLKIQPAKLEDSAVYLCASSLGNRYEQYFGPGTRLTVT.

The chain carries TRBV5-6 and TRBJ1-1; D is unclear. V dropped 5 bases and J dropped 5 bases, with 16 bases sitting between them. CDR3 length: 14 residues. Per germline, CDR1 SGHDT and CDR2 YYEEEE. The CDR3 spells CASRRKVQSTEAFF. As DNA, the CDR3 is TGTGCCAGCAGGCGCAAAGTTCAGAGTACTGAAGCTTTCTTT.

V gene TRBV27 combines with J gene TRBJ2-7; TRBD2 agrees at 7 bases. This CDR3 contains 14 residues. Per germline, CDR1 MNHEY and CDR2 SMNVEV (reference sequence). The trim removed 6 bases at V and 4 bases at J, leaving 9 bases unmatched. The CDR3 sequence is CASSWRERLYEQYF. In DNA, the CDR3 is TGTGCCAGCAGCTGGCGGGAGAGGCTTTACGAGCAGTACTTC.

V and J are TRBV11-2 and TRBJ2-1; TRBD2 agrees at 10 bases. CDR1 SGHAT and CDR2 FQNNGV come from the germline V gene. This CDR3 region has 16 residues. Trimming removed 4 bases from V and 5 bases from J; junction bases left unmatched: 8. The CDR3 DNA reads TGTGCCAGCAGCTCCGGACACGGGACTAGCGACAATGAGCAGTTCTTC. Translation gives CASSSGHGTSDNEQFF.

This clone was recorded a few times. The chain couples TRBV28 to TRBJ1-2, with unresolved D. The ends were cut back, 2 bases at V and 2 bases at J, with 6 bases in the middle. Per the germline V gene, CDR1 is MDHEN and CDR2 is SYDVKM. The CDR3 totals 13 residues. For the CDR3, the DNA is TGTGCCAGCAGTTTAGAAGGGAACTATGGCTACACCTTC. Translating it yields CASSLEGNYGYTF.

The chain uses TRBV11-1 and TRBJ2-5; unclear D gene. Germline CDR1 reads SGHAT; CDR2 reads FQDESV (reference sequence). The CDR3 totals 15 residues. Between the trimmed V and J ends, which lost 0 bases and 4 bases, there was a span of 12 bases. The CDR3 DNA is TGTGCCAGCAGCTTAGCCGAGTCCCGGAGAGAGACCCAGTACTTC. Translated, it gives CASSLAESRRETQYF.

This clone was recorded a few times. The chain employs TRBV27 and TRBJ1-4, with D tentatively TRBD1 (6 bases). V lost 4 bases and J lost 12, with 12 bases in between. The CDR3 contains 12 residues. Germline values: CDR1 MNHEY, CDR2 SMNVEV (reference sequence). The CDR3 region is CASSYIGGELFF. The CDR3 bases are TGTGCCAGCAGTTATATAGGGGGGGAACTGTTTTTT.

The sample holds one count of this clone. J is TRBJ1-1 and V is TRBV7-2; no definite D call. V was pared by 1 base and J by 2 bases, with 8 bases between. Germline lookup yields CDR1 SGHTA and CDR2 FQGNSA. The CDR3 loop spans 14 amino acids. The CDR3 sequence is CASSLVVGNTEAFF. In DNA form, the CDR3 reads TGTGCCAGCAGCTTAGTCGTGGGTAACACTGAAGCTTTCTTT.